Listed here are 25 T cell receptor beta chains from one sample, sequenced in a study of blood T cell repertoires in COVID-19. TCRdb's copy holds only in-frame clones and misses some; the assay was immunoSEQ multiplex PCR. The data contain some 130,000 clones, just under 85% of them seen just once; the ten biggest clones take up approximately 16%. Sample: peripheral blood. These TCRs come from a woman aged 50 to 65 with acute or convalescent COVID-19.

This rearrangement joins TRBV9 to TRBJ2-1; 10 positions agree with TRBD2. V lost 3 bases to trimming and J lost 3 bases; unmatched junction nucleotides: 6. The CDR3 is 16 residues long. The germline CDR1 and CDR2 sequences are SGDLS and YYNGEE. CDR3 sequence (DNA): TGTGCCAGCAGCGCAGGAGCGGGGGGGCTCTACAATGAGCAGTTCTTC. Its translation is CASSAGAGGLYNEQFF.

The rearrangement joins TRBV27 to TRBJ1-6; D gene uncertain. V was pared by 5 bases and J by 10 bases, with 15 bases between. This CDR3 comprises 14 residues. The germline V gene encodes CDR1 MNHEY and CDR2 SMNVEV (reference sequence). The CDR3 nucleotides read TGTGCCAGCAGTGACGGGAGCCGAAGATCACCCCTCCACTTT. Its translation: CASSDGSRRSPLHF.

This clone was observed a single time. The rearrangement joins TRBV6-5 to TRBJ1-5; D unclear. The CDR3 spans 13 residues. The germline V gene has CDR1 MNHEY and CDR2 SVGAGI. V lost 8 bases, J lost 2 bases, and 10 bases lay in between. CDR3 in DNA: TGTGCCAGCGGCCTAGAGCGCAATCAGCCCCAGCATTTT. Translating it yields CASGLERNQPQHF.

This clone was seen just once. This chain uses TRBV2 with TRBJ2-7; 13 positions match TRBD2. This CDR3 is 14 amino acids long. Germline assignment: CDR1 SNHLY and CDR2 FYNNEI. Losses at the gene ends were 6 bases for V and 5 bases for J; bases not matched to a gene: 4. The CDR3 sequence: CASRGTSGANEQYF. The CDR3 nucleotides read TGTGCCAGCAGGGGGACTAGCGGGGCTAACGAGCAGTACTTC.

V gene TRBV9 combines with J gene TRBJ1-6; D call uncertain. The V end was cut by 3 bases, the J end by 5 bases, with 6 bases between. Germline lookup yields CDR1 SGDLS and CDR2 YYNGEE. This CDR3 has 13 residues. DNA of the CDR3: TGTGCCAGCAGCGCAACGGATAATTCACCCCTCCACTTT. As protein: CASSATDNSPLHF.

The rearrangement joins TRBV18 to TRBJ2-7; TRBD1 matches 8 bases. There are 16 residues in the CDR3. Germline V gene sequence: CDR1 KGHSH, CDR2 LQKENI. V dropped 0 bases and J dropped 6; count of bases not matched to a gene: 10. Written as DNA, the CDR3 is TGTGCCAGCTCACCACCCATCGGACAGGGACGGATCGAGCAGTACTTC. Translated: CASSPPIGQGRIEQYF. Combining the CDR3 with reference TRBV18 and TRBJ2-7 gives the whole variable domain NAGVMQNPRHLVRRRGQEARLRCSPMKGHSHVYWYRQLPEEGLKFMVYLQKENIIDESGMPKERFSAEFPKEGPSILRIQQVVRGDSAAYFCASSPPIGQGRIEQYFGPGTRLTVT.

The V call is TRBV27, the J call TRBJ1-4; TRBD1 agrees at 9 bases. Germline V gives CDR1 MNHEY, CDR2 SMNVEV (reference sequence). The J segment lost 6 bases and the V segment lost 5 bases, leaving 7 bases of the junction unmatched. The CDR3 contains 15 residues. The CDR3 is CASSKQTGGDEKLFF. As DNA, the CDR3 is TGTGCCAGCAGTAAGCAAACAGGGGGCGATGAAAAACTGTTTTTT.

The chain is built from TRBV29-1 and TRBJ1-1; TRBD1 agrees at 9 bases. The CDR3 has 15 residues. Trimming at V came to 8 bases and at J to 10 bases, leaving 20 bases not matched to a gene. Germline V gene data show CDR1 as SQVTM and CDR2 as ANQGSEA. DNA for the CDR3: TGCAGCACTACCCTTCTAGGGACAGGGAATTTGGGAGCTTTCTTT. Translation: CSTTLLGTGNLGAFF.

The rearrangement links TRBV4-1 to TRBJ2-3, with 8 nucleotides matching TRBD2. The length of the CDR3 is 18 residues. Trimming took 2 bases from V and 2 from J; bases not matched to a gene: 12. From germline, CDR1 is MGHRA and CDR2 YSYEKL. The CDR3 sequence: CASSQRYLSGETTDTQYF. The CDR3 DNA reads as TGCGCCAGCAGCCAAAGGTATCTTAGCGGGGAAACCACAGATACGCAGTATTTT.

The chain carries TRBV10-2 and TRBJ1-4; perhaps TRBD1 as D (6 bases). Germline CDR1 reads WSHSY; CDR2 reads SAAADI. The CDR3 runs 15 residues. The V end was cut by 3 bases, the J end by 2 bases, with 10 bases between. CDR3 bases: TGCGCCAGCAGTGACCAGGGGTCGACTAATGAAAAACTGTTTTTT. This sequence encodes CASSDQGSTNEKLFF.

The V call is TRBV5-4, the J call TRBJ1-1, with 9 bases aligning to TRBD1. The V gene's germline CDR1 is SGHNT and CDR2 YYREEE (reference sequence). This CDR3 is built from 14 residues. Losses at the gene ends were 4 bases for V and 4 bases for J; bases not matched to a gene: 5. The CDR3 DNA reads TGTGCCAGCAGCCCGTTGACAGGGGGCACTGAAGCTTTCTTT. It specifies CASSPLTGGTEAFF.

This chain joins TRBV7-3 and TRBJ2-7, with 10 positions matching TRBD1. The V gene end was trimmed by 6 bases and the J gene end by 5 bases; junction bases not matched to a gene: 10. Germline assignment: CDR1 SGHTA and CDR2 FQGTGA. This CDR3 region has 15 residues. The CDR3 protein is CASSRAGTGVHEQYF. The CDR3 DNA sequence: TGTGCCAGCAGTCGTGCCGGGACAGGGGTCCACGAGCAGTACTTC.

V gene TRBV6-5 combines with J gene TRBJ1-2; TRBD1 agrees at 10 bases. Germline loops: CDR1 MNHEY, CDR2 SVGAGI. This CDR3 is built from 15 residues. The trim removed 0 bases at V and 4 bases at J, leaving 2 bases unmatched. CDR3 sequence reads: CASSYSTGGAYGYTF. The CDR3 DNA is TGTGCCAGCAGTTACTCGACAGGGGGCGCCTATGGCTACACCTTC.

The V call is TRBV6-5, the J call TRBJ1-6; no reliable D call. The CDR3 is 12 amino acids. Trimming pared 6 bases from V and 7 bases from J, leaving 7 bases between. Germline V gene data show CDR1 as MNHEY and CDR2 as SVGAGI. CDR3 residues: CASRQTNSPLHF. CDR3 sequence (DNA): TGTGCCAGCAGACAGACAAATTCACCCCTCCACTTT.

CDR3 amino acids: CASSQEQGFNEKLFF. In DNA form, the CDR3 reads TGCGCCAGCAGCCAGGAACAGGGCTTTAATGAAAAACTGTTTTTT. The chain has TRBV4-1 and TRBJ1-4, with D possibly being TRBD1 (6 bases). Deletions cut 3 bases from V and 4 bases from J, with 12 bases between. The V gene's germline CDR1 is MGHRA and CDR2 YSYEKL. The CDR3 covers 15 residues.

This clone has a handful of counts. The chain uses TRBV29-1 and TRBJ2-1, with 8 positions matching TRBD1. V shed 1 base and J 6 bases; nucleotides not matched to a gene: 17. This CDR3 contains 18 residues. From germline, CDR1 is SQVTM and CDR2 ANQGSEA. CDR3 DNA: TGCAGCGTTGAAGGGCGGGCAGGGGGCGCGGATGAGGGCAATGAGCAGTTCTTC. It encodes CSVEGRAGGADEGNEQFF.

The gene calls are TRBV3-1 (or the pseudogene TRBV3-2) and TRBJ2-2, with 8 bases fitting TRBD2. The germline V gene encodes CDR1 LGHDT and CDR2 YNNKEL (reference sequence). Germline trimming cut 4 bases from V and 7 bases from J; bases unmatched to any gene: 8. CDR3 length: 15 amino acids. The CDR3 loop is CASSPEGLGIGELFF. The CDR3 bases are TGTGCCAGCAGCCCCGAGGGACTAGGAATCGGGGAGCTGTTTTTT.

The chain recombines TRBV6-5 with TRBJ2-7; D is perhaps TRBD1 (6 bases). V was clipped by 8 bases and J by 3 bases, with 11 bases between them. Germline V gene sequence: CDR1 MNHEY, CDR2 SVGAGI. This CDR3 spans 12 amino acids. The CDR3, as DNA: TGTGCCAGCGGCCAGGGGTTCTACGAGCAGTACTTC. This translates into CASGQGFYEQYF.

The chain couples TRBV28 to TRBJ2-7, with 10 positions matching TRBD1. The CDR3 has 14 amino acids. Per the germline V gene, CDR1 is MDHEN and CDR2 is SYDVKM. With V trimmed by 7 bases and J by 1 base, 4 bases remained unmatched. The CDR3 loop is CASTRTGGSYEQYF. The CDR3 coding sequence is TGTGCCAGCACAAGGACAGGGGGTTCCTACGAGCAGTACTTC.

The CDR3 bases are TGTGCCAGCAGTTGGGACAGGGGATCCACTGAAGCTTTCTTT. It codes for CASSWDRGSTEAFF. This chain connects TRBV6-5 to TRBJ1-1, with 10 bases identical to TRBD1. The CDR3 is made up of 14 amino acids. Germline V gene lookup returns CDR1 MNHEY and CDR2 SVGAGI. V dropped 4 bases and J dropped 4; count of bases not matched to a gene: 3.

The DNA for the CDR3 is TGTGCCAGCAGCCTCGGGACAGATGCCTACGAGCAGTACTTC. Translating gives CASSLGTDAYEQYF. The J gene is TRBJ2-7, the V gene TRBV5-6; TRBD1 agrees at 7 bases. CDR1 is SGHDT, CDR2 YYEEEE, per germline. The CDR3 extends over 14 amino acids. The V and J ends lost 4 bases and 2 bases, in that order; junction bases with no gene match: 6.

This clone came up once. This chain joins TRBV6-5 and TRBJ1-1; no definite D call. In germline, CDR1 is MNHEY, CDR2 SVGAGI. This CDR3 contains 15 residues. Deletions cut 1 base from V and 4 bases from J, with 13 bases between. The CDR3 loop reads CASSYFRGGSTEAFF. CDR3 in DNA: TGTGCCAGCAGTTACTTTCGAGGAGGATCCACTGAAGCTTTCTTT.

The table lists this clone with a few counts. This chain uses TRBV11-2 with TRBJ1-1; unclear D gene. CDR1 is SGHAT, CDR2 FQNNGV, per germline. The CDR3 is 11 amino acids. V was cut by 2 bases and J by 8 bases, with 6 bases left in between. The CDR3 DNA reads as TGTGCCAGCAGCTTAACAGCAGAAGCTTTCTTT. Amino acids: CASSLTAEAFF.

This chain joins TRBV18 and TRBJ1-4; the match to TRBD1 covers 10 bases. The germline V gene encodes CDR1 KGHSH and CDR2 LQKENI. Germline trimming cut 3 bases from V and 7 bases from J; bases unmatched to any gene: 5. The CDR3 has 15 amino acids. The chain's CDR3 is CASSPTGGSSEKLFF. Written as DNA, the CDR3 is TGTGCCAGCTCACCGACAGGGGGCTCGAGTGAAAAACTGTTTTTT. Using reference TRBV18 and TRBJ1-4 for the parts outside the CDR3, the full variable domain is NAGVMQNPRHLVRRRGQEARLRCSPMKGHSHVYWYRQLPEEGLKFMVYLQKENIIDESGMPKERFSAEFPKEGPSILRIQQVVRGDSAAYFCASSPTGGSSEKLFFGSGTQLSVL.

The chain joins TRBV7-8 to TRBJ1-5; no reliable D call. The germline V gene encodes CDR1 SGHVS and CDR2 FQNEAQ. V lost 5 bases and J lost 1, with 18 bases in between. The CDR3 is 17 amino acids. Here the CDR3 DNA reads TGTGCCAGCAGCAGAGGTGCTAGCGGGCTGAGCAATCAGCCCCAGCATTTT. It is translated as CASSRGASGLSNQPQHF.